This entry concerns a single T cell receptor beta chain. These data originate in a study of radiation and T cells in renal cell carcinoma. This sample's time point: blood 2 weeks post-SBRT. As for treatment: 15 Gy SBRT to primary tumor, nephrectomy 4 weeks later. Data came from immunoSEQ multiplex PCR; TCRdb stores just in-frame clones and leaves some out. The repertoire holds some 120,000 clones, with roughly four fifths as singletons. CDR1 is SGHVS and CDR2 is FQNEAQ in the germline V gene. Deletions cut 10 bases from V and 0 bases from J, with 13 bases between. This CDR3 is 13 amino acids long. The rearrangement joins TRBV7-8 to TRBJ2-7; D perhaps matches TRBD1 (6 bases). The clonotype comes from a man aged 45-65 years with renal cell carcinoma. The source material was blood, sampled from a patient whose treatment included radiotherapy and nephrectomy. This CDR3 is CATRQASSYEQYF. DNA for the CDR3: TGTGCCACTCGACAGGCCAGCTCCTACGAGCAGTACTTC.